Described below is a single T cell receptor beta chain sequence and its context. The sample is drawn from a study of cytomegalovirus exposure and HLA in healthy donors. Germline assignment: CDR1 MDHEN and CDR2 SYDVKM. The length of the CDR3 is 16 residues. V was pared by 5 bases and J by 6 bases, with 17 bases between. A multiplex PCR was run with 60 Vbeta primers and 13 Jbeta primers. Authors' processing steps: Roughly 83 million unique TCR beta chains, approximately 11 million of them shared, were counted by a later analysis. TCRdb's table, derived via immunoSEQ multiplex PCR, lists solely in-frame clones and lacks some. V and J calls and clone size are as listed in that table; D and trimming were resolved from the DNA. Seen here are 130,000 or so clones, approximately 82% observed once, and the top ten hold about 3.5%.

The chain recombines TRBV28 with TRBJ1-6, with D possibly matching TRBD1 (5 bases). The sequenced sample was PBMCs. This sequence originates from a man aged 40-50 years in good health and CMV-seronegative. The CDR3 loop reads CASSPEQGLSNSPLHF. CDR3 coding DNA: TGTGCCAGCAGTCCCGAGCAGGGTCTAAGTAATTCACCCCTCCACTTT. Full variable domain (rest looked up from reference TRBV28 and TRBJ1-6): DVKVTQSSRYLVKRTGEKVFLECVQDMDHENMFWYRQDPGLGLRLIYFSYDVKMKEKGDIPEGYSVSREKKERFSLILESASTNQTSMYLCASSPEQGLSNSPLHFGNGTRLTVT.